This entry features one T cell receptor (beta chain) sequence. As yet, its antigen is unknown. This sample was taken from a study of long-term antiretroviral therapy in people with HIV. This CDR3 contains 18 residues. With V trimmed by 0 bases and J by 2 bases, 3 bases remained unmatched. The germline CDR1 and CDR2 sequences are MDHEN and SYDVKM. Run at survey level, the immunoSEQ assay was version v3.0. The table came from immunoSEQ multiplex PCR; TCRdb's copy has only in-frame clones and leaves some out. The data show nearly 50,000 clones, around 80% seen once. Donors each had at least one pre-ART PBMC sample and at least two post-ART ones. Study observations and caveats: Information on adherence to ART, viral resistance or therapy changes was unavailable. Pre-ART clonal expansion yielded clones that dominated the repertoire at all time points. Relative to transplant donor controls, diversity remained lower despite increasing after ART.

The material sequenced was unsorted PBMCs, taken 0.8 years after starting antiretroviral therapy. The sequence derives from a woman younger than 30 with HIV. The V gene is TRBV28, the J gene TRBJ2-1, with TRBD2 identical over 14 bases. The CDR3 DNA follows: TGTGCCAGCAGTTTATGGACTAGCGGGAGGGGGACCTACAATGAGCAGTTCTTC. Its translation is CASSLWTSGRGTYNEQFF.